Below, 15 T cell receptor beta chains from the same sample are listed, as sequenced in a study of lymphopenia after photon versus proton radiotherapy. Sequenced by immunoSEQ multiplex PCR; TCRdb stores in-frame clones only, minus some. The sample has tens of thousands of clones, under 90% seen once. The source was peripheral blood, collected from a patient treated with proton-based radiotherapy. The receptor set was obtained from a woman in her 70s with pancreatic cancer.

This chain joins TRBV28 and TRBJ2-1, with 9 bases that match TRBD1. V was pared by 4 bases and J by 0 bases, with 13 bases of the junction left unmatched. Looked up from germline, CDR1 is MDHEN and CDR2 is SYDVKM. The length of the CDR3 is 19 residues. CDR3 residues: CASSYSGTGRPGSYNEQFF. The CDR3 region has the DNA TGTGCCAGCAGTTACTCCGGGACAGGGAGGCCCGGCTCCTACAATGAGCAGTTCTTC. Variable domain in full (rest from reference TRBV28 and TRBJ2-1): DVKVTQSSRYLVKRTGEKVFLECVQDMDHENMFWYRQDPGLGLRLIYFSYDVKMKEKGDIPEGYSVSREKKERFSLILESASTNQTSMYLCASSYSGTGRPGSYNEQFFGPGTRLTVL.

This clone appeared once. J is TRBJ1-5 and V is TRBV7-2; D call uncertain. The germline V and J ends were trimmed by 2 bases and 0 bases, with 11 bases remaining between them. CDR3 size: 16 residues. Germline-derived CDR1 and CDR2 are SGHTA and FQGNSA. In nucleotides, the CDR3 is TGTGCCAGCAGCTTAAAGTCAGATTATAGCAATCAGCCCCAGCATTTT. Its protein product is CASSLKSDYSNQPQHF. The variable domain in full, completed from reference TRBV7-2 and TRBJ1-5, reads GAGVSQSPSNKVTEKGKDVELRCDPISGHTALYWYRQSLGQGLEFLIYFQGNSAPDKSGLPSDRFSAERTGGSVSTLTIQRTQQEDSAVYLCASSLKSDYSNQPQHFGDGTRLSIL.

The gene calls are TRBV7-3 and TRBJ2-1, with TRBD2 identical over 9 bases. The CDR3 sequence is 17 residues long. The germline gives CDR1 SGHTA, CDR2 FQGTGA. Losses at the gene ends were 5 bases for V and 4 bases for J; bases not matched to a gene: 12. For the CDR3, the DNA is TGTGCCAGCAGCCCCCAACACGGCGGGAGGGGTTACAATGAGCAGTTCTTC. This gives the protein CASSPQHGGRGYNEQFF.

This chain links TRBV30 with TRBJ1-5; no clear D gene. Germline values: CDR1 GTSNPN, CDR2 SVGIG (reference sequence). There are 18 residues in the CDR3. V lost 1 base and J 4 bases, leaving 23 bases between the germline ends. The CDR3 bases are TGTGCCTGGAGTGCGGTTGAGGGTCTAATCCTAGGGAATCAGCCCCAGCATTTT. Its translation: CAWSAVEGLILGNQPQHF. The full variable domain, completed using reference TRBV30 and TRBJ1-5, is SQTIHQWPATLVQPVGSPLSLECTVEGTSNPNLYWYRQAAGRGLQLLFYSVGIGQISSEVPQNLSASRPQDRQFILSSKKLLLSDSGFYLCAWSAVEGLILGNQPQHFGDGTRLSIL.

The rearrangement joins TRBV4-3 to TRBJ2-3, with D perhaps TRBD2 (5 bases). Germline assignment: CDR1 LGHNA and CDR2 YSLEER. V was trimmed by 4 bases and J by 6 bases, leaving 11 bases between them. The CDR3 extends over 13 amino acids. The CDR3 is CASSPEGPDTQYF. CDR3 DNA sequence: TGCGCCAGCAGCCCCGAGGGTCCCGATACGCAGTATTTT.

CDR3 region: CASSRAGSPLHF. CDR3 DNA sequence: TGTGCCAGCTCTCGCGCTGGTTCACCCCTCCACTTT. The chain employs TRBV28 and TRBJ1-6; D unresolved. The CDR3 contains 12 residues. CDR1 and CDR2 (germline): MDHEN, SYDVKM. Trimming removed 8 bases at V and 9 bases at J, with 11 bases between.

The chain carries TRBV27 and TRBJ2-1, with D perhaps TRBD1 (6 bases). This CDR3 comprises 13 residues. From germline, CDR1 is MNHEY and CDR2 SMNVEV (reference sequence). V lost 7 bases, J lost 2 bases, and 9 bases lay in between. This CDR3 is CASTGDTYNEQFF. The DNA for the CDR3 is TGTGCCAGCACCGGGGACACCTACAATGAGCAGTTCTTC.

In the case of this clone: One end of the junction fails to match germline, which may point to a read error. The chain links TRBV7-7 to TRBJ2-1; 7 positions match TRBD1. CDR1 and CDR2 (germline): SSHAT, FNYEAQ (reference sequence). The CDR3 contains 15 residues. CDR3 DNA sequence: TGTGCTAGCAGCACGGGACCGCAACAGGGGAATGAGCAGTTCTTC. Protein sequence: CASSTGPQQGNEQFF. The whole variable domain, filled in from reference TRBV7-7 and TRBJ2-1, reads GAGVSQSPRYKVTKRGQDVTLRCDPISSHATLYWYQQALGQGPEFLTYFNYEAQPDKSGLPSDRFSAERPEGSISTLTIQRTEQRDSAMYRCASSTGPQQGNEQFFGPGTRLTVL.

V usage is TRBV7-2 and J usage is TRBJ2-1, with 7 nucleotides matching TRBD2. V shed 1 base and J 6 bases; nucleotides not matched to a gene: 6. The CDR3 extends over 15 amino acids. Germline CDR1 SGHTA, CDR2 FQGNSA. CDR3 DNA: TGTGCCAGCAGCTTAGGCGGGAGTGGGGGCAATGAGCAGTTCTTC. Residues: CASSLGGSGGNEQFF.

This clone turned up a few times. The CDR3 DNA is TGTGCCAGTAGTGACCAAACCCTCCTGAAACCCACAGATACGCAGTATTTT. Its translation is CASSDQTLLKPTDTQYF. This rearrangement joins TRBV19 to TRBJ2-3; D gene uncertain. CDR3 length: 17 amino acids. V lost 5 bases, J lost 2 bases, and 20 bases lay in between. Germline CDR1 reads LNHDA; CDR2 reads SQIVND (reference sequence).

This clone appeared a single time. The chain recombines TRBV19 with TRBJ2-2, with 8 bases that match TRBD2. J was trimmed by 1 base and V by 4 bases; bases with no gene match: 5. The CDR3 length is 16 residues. CDR1 and CDR2 (germline): LNHDA, SQIVND (reference sequence). CDR3 in DNA: TGTGCCAGTAGTACCCGGGGGGGAGGGAACACCGGGGAGCTGTTTTTT. Its protein product is CASSTRGGGNTGELFF.

The V call is TRBV13, the J call TRBJ2-5, with 10 bases matching TRBD1. The CDR3 is made up of 14 amino acids. CDR1 is PRHDT and CDR2 is FYEKMQ in the germline V gene (reference sequence). V shed 5 bases and J 4 bases; nucleotides not matched to a gene: 4. Here the CDR3 reads CASSRDRGSETQYF. DNA for the CDR3: TGTGCCAGCAGCCGGGACAGGGGCTCAGAGACCCAGTACTTC.

This clone has more than one count but fewer than ten. The chain couples TRBV30 to TRBJ1-2; a possible D gene is TRBD1 (5 bases). Trimming left V 0 bases short and J 4 bases short, with 9 bases between. This CDR3 has 13 residues. Germline V lookup: CDR1 GTSNPN, CDR2 SVGIG (reference sequence). CDR3 amino acids: CAWSVDSRYGYTF. The CDR3 DNA follows: TGTGCCTGGAGTGTCGACAGCCGCTATGGCTACACCTTC.

The CDR3 region has the DNA TGTGCCAGCAGCCCCCCGTGGGGGGTGCTAGCGGACCAAGAGACCCAGTACTTC. It codes for CASSPPWGVLADQETQYF. The chain joins TRBV7-9 to TRBJ2-5; 7 positions agree with TRBD2. The CDR3 spans 18 residues. Germline V gene sequence: CDR1 SEHNR, CDR2 FQNEAQ (reference sequence). V shed 5 bases, J shed 0 bases, and the junction held 15 bases outside the gene matches.

In DNA, the CDR3 is TGTGCCAGTAGTTCGGGGGGGCGCCACTACGAGCAGTACTTC. Its protein product is CASSSGGRHYEQYF. The V gene is TRBV19, the J gene TRBJ2-7; TRBD2 matches 8 bases. The CDR3 runs 14 residues. The germline V gene has CDR1 LNHDA and CDR2 SQIVND (reference sequence). The junction had 6 bases not matched to a gene; V was cut back by 5 bases and J by 3 bases.